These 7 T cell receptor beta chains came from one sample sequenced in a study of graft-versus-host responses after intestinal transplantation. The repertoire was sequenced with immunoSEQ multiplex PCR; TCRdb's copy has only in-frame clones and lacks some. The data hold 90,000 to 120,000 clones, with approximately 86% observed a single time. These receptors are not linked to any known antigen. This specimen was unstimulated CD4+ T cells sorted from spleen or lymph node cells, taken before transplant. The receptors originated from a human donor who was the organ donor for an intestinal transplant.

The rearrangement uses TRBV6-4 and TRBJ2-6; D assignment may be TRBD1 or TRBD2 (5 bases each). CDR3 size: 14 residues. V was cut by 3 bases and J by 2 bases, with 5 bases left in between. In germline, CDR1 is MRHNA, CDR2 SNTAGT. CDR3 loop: CASSEGAGANVLTF. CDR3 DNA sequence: TGTGCCAGCAGTGAGGGGGCTGGGGCCAACGTCCTGACTTTC.

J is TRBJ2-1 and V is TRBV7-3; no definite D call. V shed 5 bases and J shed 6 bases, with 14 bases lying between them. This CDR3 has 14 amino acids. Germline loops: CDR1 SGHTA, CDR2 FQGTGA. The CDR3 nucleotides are TGTGCCAGCAGCCCCACCGTATCCATCAATGAGCAGTTCTTC. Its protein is CASSPTVSINEQFF. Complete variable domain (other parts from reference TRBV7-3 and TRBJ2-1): GAGVSQTPSNKVTEKGKYVELRCDPISGHTALYWYRQSLGQGPEFLIYFQGTGAADDSGLPNDRFFAVRPEGSVSTLKIQRTERGDSAVYLCASSPTVSINEQFFGPGTRLTVL.

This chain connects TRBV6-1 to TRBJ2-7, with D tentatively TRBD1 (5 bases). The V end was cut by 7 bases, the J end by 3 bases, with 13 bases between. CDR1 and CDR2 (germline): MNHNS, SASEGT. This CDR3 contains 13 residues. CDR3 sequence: CASTLDSHYEQYF. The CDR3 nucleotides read TGTGCCAGCACCCTAGACAGTCACTACGAGCAGTACTTC.

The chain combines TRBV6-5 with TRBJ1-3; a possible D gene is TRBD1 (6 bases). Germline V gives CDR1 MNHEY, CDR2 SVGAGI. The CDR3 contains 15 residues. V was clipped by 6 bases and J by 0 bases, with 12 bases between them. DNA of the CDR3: TGTGCCAGCAGGACCCAGGGGAGCTCTGGAAACACCATATATTTT. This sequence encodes CASRTQGSSGNTIYF.

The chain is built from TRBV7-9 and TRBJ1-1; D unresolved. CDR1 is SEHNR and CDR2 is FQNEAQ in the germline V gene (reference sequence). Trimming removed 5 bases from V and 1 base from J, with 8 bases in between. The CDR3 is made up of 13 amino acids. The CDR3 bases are TGTGCCAGCAGCCCATTAAGGAACACTGAAGCTTTCTTT. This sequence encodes CASSPLRNTEAFF.

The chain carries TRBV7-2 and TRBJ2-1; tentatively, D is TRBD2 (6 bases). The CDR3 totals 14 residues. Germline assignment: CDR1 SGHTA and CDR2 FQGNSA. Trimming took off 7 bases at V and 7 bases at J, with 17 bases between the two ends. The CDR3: CASIPSAGRNEQFF. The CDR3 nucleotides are TGTGCCAGCATCCCATCGGCAGGGAGGAATGAGCAGTTCTTC.

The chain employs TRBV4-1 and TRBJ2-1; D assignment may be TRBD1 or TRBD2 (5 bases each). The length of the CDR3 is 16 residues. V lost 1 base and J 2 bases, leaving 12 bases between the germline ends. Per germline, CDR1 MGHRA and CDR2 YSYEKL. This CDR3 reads CASSQVGGDPYNEQFF. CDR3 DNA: TGCGCCAGCAGCCAAGTTGGGGGTGACCCCTACAATGAGCAGTTCTTC.